The 30 T cell receptor beta chains listed next were all sequenced from one sample in a study of blood T cell repertoires in COVID-19. The table came from immunoSEQ multiplex PCR; TCRdb's copy has only in-frame clones and leaves some out. Of 200,000 to 250,000 clones listed, roughly 84% are singletons. The specimen sequenced was peripheral blood. Receptors originate from a woman aged 45 to 65 with acute or convalescent COVID-19.

The count of this clone is one. The chain links TRBV5-1 to TRBJ1-1; 8 nucleotides agree with TRBD1. J lost 5 bases, V lost 0 bases, and 9 bases had no gene match. This CDR3 spans 16 amino acids. The germline gives CDR1 SGHRS, CDR2 YFSETQ. The CDR3 DNA reads TGCGCCAGCAGCTTGGGGCCAGGGGGCGCCGGGACTGAAGCTTTCTTT. Translation: CASSLGPGGAGTEAFF.

The chain carries TRBV5-4 and TRBJ1-6; D unresolved. This CDR3 has 16 residues. The V gene's germline CDR1 is SGHNT and CDR2 YYREEE (reference sequence). Deletions cut 4 bases from V and 10 bases from J, with 21 bases between. Here the CDR3 DNA reads TGTGCCAGCAGCCCACAACCCGGGGTGGGAATCTCACCCCTCCACTTT. Translated, it gives CASSPQPGVGISPLHF.

This chain joins TRBV9 and TRBJ2-1; D ambiguous. Germline CDR1 reads SGDLS; CDR2 reads YYNGEE. The V end lost 3 bases, the J end lost 6 bases, and 13 bases lay between the germline ends. CDR3 length: 14 residues. CDR3 region: CASSAGPASNEQFF. As DNA, the CDR3 is TGTGCCAGCAGCGCGGGTCCCGCTTCCAATGAGCAGTTCTTC.

The J gene is TRBJ2-1, the V gene TRBV7-2; the D gene is possibly TRBD2 (6 bases). The CDR3 runs to 13 residues. In germline, CDR1 is SGHTA, CDR2 FQGNSA. Trimming removed 3 bases at V and 7 bases at J, with 10 bases between. CDR3 bases: TGTGCCAGCAGCTTGGTAGCGGCAAATGAGCAGTTCTTC. This gives the protein CASSLVAANEQFF.

The chain carries TRBV30 and TRBJ1-1; TRBD1 matches at 8 bases. Losses at the gene ends were 4 bases for V and 3 bases for J; bases not matched to a gene: 7. The CDR3 has 14 amino acids. CDR1 GTSNPN and CDR2 SVGIG come from the germline V gene (reference sequence). The CDR3 DNA reads as TGTGCCTGGACCCGGACAGGGTATGACACTGAAGCTTTCTTT. Its protein product is CAWTRTGYDTEAFF.

The chain employs TRBV5-3 and TRBJ2-1; D unresolved. TRBV5-3 is labeled an ORF, and its function is uncertain. This CDR3 comprises 12 residues. Trimming stripped 1 base from V and 7 bases from J, with 6 bases between. CDR3 protein: CARSLSRNEQFF. CDR3 DNA: TGTGCCAGAAGCTTGTCGCGAAATGAGCAGTTCTTC.

The chain is built from TRBV6-8 and TRBJ1-2, with 7 bases fitting TRBD1. The CDR3 has 13 residues. CDR1 MNHGY and CDR2 SAAAGT come from the germline V gene. The V gene end was trimmed by 0 bases and the J gene end by 8 bases; junction bases not matched to a gene: 3. CDR3 residues: CASSYSGGKGYTF. The CDR3 coding sequence is TGTGCCAGCAGTTACTCAGGGGGCAAAGGCTACACCTTC.

The chain uses TRBV29-1 and TRBJ2-7, with D maybe TRBD1 (6 bases). Germline V lookup: CDR1 SQVTM, CDR2 ANQGSEA. Trimming removed 4 bases at V and 6 bases at J, with 13 bases between. The CDR3 spans 12 residues. The CDR3 protein is CSVGDRRSEQYF. DNA of the CDR3: TGCAGCGTTGGAGACAGGCGTAGCGAGCAGTACTTC.

V gene TRBV5-1 combines with J gene TRBJ2-3; D is possibly TRBD1 (5 bases). V lost 0 bases to trimming and J lost 6 bases, with 11 bases between them. Germline assignment: CDR1 SGHRS and CDR2 YFSETQ. This CDR3 region has 14 residues. This CDR3 is CASSLGGRTDTQYF. In DNA form, the CDR3 reads TGCGCCAGCAGCTTGGGGGGCAGAACCGATACGCAGTATTTT. The variable domain in full, with the rest retrieved from reference TRBV5-1 and TRBJ2-3, is KAGVTQTPRYLIKTRGQQVTLSCSPISGHRSVSWYQQTPGQGLQFLFEYFSETQRNKGNFPGRFSGRQFSNSRSEMNVSTLELGDSALYLCASSLGGRTDTQYFGPGTRLTVL.

The rearrangement links TRBV7-9 to TRBJ1-2; TRBD1 is a possible D gene (6 bases). Germline assignment: CDR1 SEHNR and CDR2 FQNEAQ (reference sequence). The CDR3 is made up of 13 amino acids. Trimming removed 5 bases from V and 2 bases from J, with 9 bases in between. The CDR3 reads CASSNRVNYGYTF. The CDR3 DNA sequence: TGTGCCAGCAGCAACAGGGTCAACTATGGCTACACCTTC.

The chain is built from TRBV3-1 (or the pseudogene TRBV3-2) and TRBJ1-1; D may be TRBD1 (5 bases). CDR3 size: 14 residues. The germline CDR1 and CDR2 sequences are LGHDT and YNNKEL (reference sequence). Between the trimmed V and J ends, which lost 0 bases and 4 bases, there was a span of 9 bases. In DNA, the CDR3 is TGTGCCAGCAGCCAAGAAACGCAGGGCACTGAAGCTTTCTTT. This gives the protein CASSQETQGTEAFF.

This chain joins TRBV25-1 and TRBJ2-5; D gene unclear. V gave up 3 bases and J gave up 5 bases, with 16 bases separating them. The CDR3 totals 15 residues. Germline lookup yields CDR1 MGHDK and CDR2 SYGVNS. CDR3 nucleotide sequence: TGTGCCAGCAGTGAGAGCCCGGGTAGCCGGGAGACCCAGTACTTC. Amino acid sequence: CASSESPGSRETQYF.

Written as DNA, the CDR3 is TGTGCCAGCTCACCGGACAGGGGTACCAACACTGAAGCTTTCTTT. Translating gives CASSPDRGTNTEAFF. This chain connects TRBV18 to TRBJ1-1; TRBD1 matches at 9 bases. Germline V gives CDR1 KGHSH, CDR2 LQKENI. The CDR3 has 15 residues. J was trimmed by 2 bases and V by 3 bases; bases with no gene match: 4.

The chain uses TRBV7-6 and TRBJ1-1; D possibly corresponds to TRBD1 (5 bases). Looked up from germline, CDR1 is SGHVS and CDR2 is FNYEAQ. The CDR3 sequence is 16 residues long. V was clipped by 5 bases and J by 1 base, with 17 bases between them. The CDR3 bases are TGTGCCAGCAGCCCGCTAGTGGGGCACGGGAACACTGAAGCTTTCTTT. Its protein is CASSPLVGHGNTEAFF.

This chain connects TRBV13 to TRBJ2-1; 11 bases align to TRBD2. CDR3 length: 16 amino acids. Trimming took 5 bases from V and 4 from J; bases not matched to a gene: 7. Germline CDR1 is PRHDT and CDR2 is FYEKMQ (reference sequence). Written as DNA, the CDR3 is TGTGCCAGCAGCCCGCCTAGCGGGGGGAGGTACAATGAGCAGTTCTTC. Its translation is CASSPPSGGRYNEQFF.

V and J are TRBV18 and TRBJ2-5; D might be TRBD2 (6 bases). V gave up 3 bases and J gave up 2 bases, with 13 bases separating them. Germline V gene sequence: CDR1 KGHSH, CDR2 LQKENI. The CDR3 runs 15 residues. The DNA of the CDR3 is TGTGCCAGCTCACCGGGGGGAGCGGCACAAGAGACCCAGTACTTC. Its translation is CASSPGGAAQETQYF.

V and J are TRBV9 and TRBJ2-1, with D possibly matching TRBD1 (5 bases). The CDR3 contains 14 residues. Germline-derived CDR1 and CDR2 are SGDLS and YYNGEE. The V and J ends lost 5 bases and 7 bases respectively, with 16 bases between them. The CDR3 here is CASSPQSPGNEQFF. In nucleotides, the CDR3 is TGTGCCAGCAGTCCCCAGAGTCCAGGGAATGAGCAGTTCTTC.

This clone was seen a handful of times. This chain joins TRBV4-2 and TRBJ1-4; 9 nucleotides line up with TRBD1. The CDR3 contains 15 residues. J lost 15 bases, V lost 1 base, and 12 bases had no gene match. Germline V gives CDR1 LGHNA, CDR2 YNFKEQ. CDR3 in DNA: TGTGCCAGCAGCCAAGTAACCGGGACAGGGTACAGGATGTTTTTT. Its translation is CASSQVTGTGYRMFF.

In this sample, this clone turned up once. The chain employs TRBV20-1 and TRBJ1-2; D is possibly TRBD1 (5 bases). Trimming took off 5 bases at V and 8 bases at J, with 12 bases between the two ends. This CDR3 comprises 11 residues. In germline, CDR1 is DFQATT, CDR2 SNEGSKA (reference sequence). CDR3 bases: TGCAGTGCTCTTCTACCAGGGGGCTACACCTTC. Its translation is CSALLPGGYTF.

This clone was observed a single time. The CDR3 sequence: CASSLRYRASETDTQYF. In DNA form, the CDR3 reads TGCGCCAGCAGCTTGAGGTACAGGGCATCGGAGACAGATACGCAGTATTTT. The chain carries TRBV5-1 and TRBJ2-3; TRBD1 is a possible D gene (6 bases). Trimming cost V 1 base and J 3 bases, with 18 bases left between them. Germline V gene data show CDR1 as SGHRS and CDR2 as YFSETQ. CDR3 length: 17 amino acids.

This chain joins TRBV6-5 and TRBJ2-3; 9 bases line up with TRBD2. The CDR3 has 16 residues. With V trimmed by 0 bases and J by 8 bases, 9 bases remained unmatched. In germline, CDR1 is MNHEY, CDR2 SVGAGI. Here the CDR3 reads CASSYSGGRAGITQYF. CDR3 nucleotide sequence: TGTGCCAGCAGTTACTCCGGCGGGAGGGCCGGAATTACGCAGTATTTT.

The gene calls are TRBV28 and TRBJ1-4; 10 bases match TRBD1. CDR1 and CDR2 (germline): MDHEN, SYDVKM. With V trimmed by 6 bases and J by 5 bases, 12 bases remained unmatched. The CDR3 runs 17 residues. The CDR3 region has the DNA TGTGCCAGCAGCGACTCCGGGACAGGGGCTCAAAATGAAAAACTGTTTTTT. This codes for CASSDSGTGAQNEKLFF. Combining the CDR3 with reference TRBV28 and TRBJ1-4 gives the whole variable domain DVKVTQSSRYLVKRTGEKVFLECVQDMDHENMFWYRQDPGLGLRLIYFSYDVKMKEKGDIPEGYSVSREKKERFSLILESASTNQTSMYLCASSDSGTGAQNEKLFFGSGTQLSVL.

The rearrangement links TRBV29-1 to TRBJ1-5, with TRBD1 matching 8 bases. The germline CDR1 and CDR2 sequences are SQVTM and ANQGSEA. The trim removed 7 bases at V and 6 bases at J, leaving 11 bases unmatched. The CDR3 contains 14 residues. The CDR3, as DNA: TGCAGCGCTGTCTCCGGGACAGGCACTCAGCCCCAGCATTTT. It yields the protein CSAVSGTGTQPQHF.

This clone was counted once. This chain links TRBV2 with TRBJ2-3, with a weak D call TRBD1 (7 bases). Between the trimmed V and J ends, which lost 11 bases and 2 bases, there was a span of 11 bases. Looked up from germline, CDR1 is SNHLY and CDR2 is FYNNEI. This CDR3 has 12 residues. CDR3 protein: CAGGTATDTQYF. CDR3 bases: TGTGCCGGGGGGACAGCCACAGATACGCAGTATTTT.

This chain links TRBV7-3 with TRBJ2-1, with D hard to call. CDR1 is SGHTA, CDR2 FQGTGA, per germline. V was pared by 7 bases and J by 4 bases, with 11 bases between. CDR3 length: 13 residues. CDR3 sequence reads: CASTRPGYNEQFF. The CDR3 nucleotides read TGTGCCAGCACCCGCCCCGGTTACAATGAGCAGTTCTTC.

V and J are TRBV18 and TRBJ2-5, with TRBD1 as a possible D gene (6 bases). V was shortened by 3 bases and J by 3 bases, with 11 bases between the two germline ends. Per germline, CDR1 KGHSH and CDR2 LQKENI. This CDR3 region has 14 residues. The CDR3 reads CASSPGAGKETQYF. CDR3 DNA sequence: TGTGCCAGCTCACCGGGGGCAGGGAAAGAGACCCAGTACTTC.

J is TRBJ2-7 and V is TRBV28; TRBD1 matches 7 bases. Germline assignment: CDR1 MDHEN and CDR2 SYDVKM. The CDR3 contains 15 residues. After removal of 5 bases from V and 0 bases from J, the junction contained 7 bases not matched to a gene. CDR3 amino acids: CASSGTAPSSYEQYF. DNA of the CDR3: TGTGCCAGCAGTGGGACAGCTCCGAGCTCCTACGAGCAGTACTTC.

This sequence joins TRBV18 and TRBJ2-7; perhaps TRBD1 as D (6 bases). This CDR3 has 14 residues. The V end lost 5 bases, the J end lost 7 bases, and 18 bases lay between the germline ends. Germline V gene lookup returns CDR1 KGHSH and CDR2 LQKENI. CDR3 DNA: TGTGCCAGCTCATCCCCGACAGGACCTACAGAGCAGTACTTC. Its translation is CASSSPTGPTEQYF.

The genes are TRBV2 and TRBJ2-7, with 9 bases lining up with TRBD2. V trimming: 2 bases; J trimming: 1 base; junction bases outside the gene matches: 12. Looked up from germline, CDR1 is SNHLY and CDR2 is FYNNEI. This CDR3 is built from 18 residues. The CDR3 loop reads CASSELRGSGRMSYEQYF. The CDR3 coding sequence is TGTGCCAGCAGTGAACTCCGGGGGAGCGGGAGGATGTCCTACGAGCAGTACTTC.

This rearrangement joins TRBV6-1 to TRBJ2-7, with 12 nucleotides matching TRBD2. The junction had 20 bases not matched to a gene; V was cut back by 1 base and J by 4 bases. This CDR3 is built from 21 residues. Germline-derived CDR1 and CDR2 are MNHNS and SASEGT. The CDR3 protein is CASSEGITRWASGRARYEQYF. Written as DNA, the CDR3 is TGTGCCAGCAGTGAAGGTATAACCCGGTGGGCTAGCGGGAGGGCCAGGTACGAGCAGTACTTC.